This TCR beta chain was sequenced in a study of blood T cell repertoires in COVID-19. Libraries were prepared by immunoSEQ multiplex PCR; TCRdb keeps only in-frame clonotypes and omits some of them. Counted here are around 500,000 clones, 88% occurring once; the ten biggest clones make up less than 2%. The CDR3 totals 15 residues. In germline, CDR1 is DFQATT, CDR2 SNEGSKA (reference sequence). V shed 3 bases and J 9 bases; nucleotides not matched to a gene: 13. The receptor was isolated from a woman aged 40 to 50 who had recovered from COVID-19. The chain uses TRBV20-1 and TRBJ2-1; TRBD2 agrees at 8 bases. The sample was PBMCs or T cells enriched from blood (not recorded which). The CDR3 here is CSASGSFLRGGEQFF. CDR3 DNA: TGCAGTGCTAGTGGTAGCTTCCTTCGGGGGGGTGAGCAGTTCTTC.